This TCR beta chain was sequenced during a study of blood T cell repertoires in COVID-19. On the study more broadly: Some COVID-19 samples were acute and others convalescent; all came from the United States, Italy and Spain. PBMCs, B-cell-depleted T cells, or T cells were the source of the cDNA or gDNA that made up the material.

The authors' processing: Amplification from reference gene primers served as the basis for estimated nucleated cell counts. Assay: immunoSEQ multiplex PCR; the TCRdb copy retains only in-frame clones and omits some. That table furnishes V, J and clone size, whereas the DNA furnished D and trimming. The table includes about 250,000 clones, about 80% detected once. A few counts support this clone. The sequenced material came from peripheral blood. This TCR was recovered from a man in his forties or fifties with active or convalescent COVID-19.

Here the CDR3 DNA reads TGTGCCAGCAGCGTGACAGTCAGCAATCAGCCCCAGCATTTT. The encoded protein is CASSVTVSNQPQHF. The rearrangement links TRBV5-5 to TRBJ1-5, with D perhaps matching TRBD1 (5 bases). The CDR3 sequence is 14 residues long. CDR1 and CDR2 (germline): SGHKS, YYEKEE (reference sequence). V was trimmed by 4 bases and J by 1 base, leaving 9 bases between them.